Presented here are 14 T cell receptor beta chains from one specimen sequenced in a study of molecular identifiers for immune sequencing clone quantification. TCRdb reanalysed the PCR reads using MiXCR and keeps one entry per CDR3 protein. Of under 100,000 distinct CDR3 sequences listed, about 23% are singletons. The sequencing sample was made of naive CD8+ T cells from blood, with Jurkat cell RNA spiked in. The subset: FACS-sorted CD8+CD4-CCR7+CD45RA+ naive T cells. The receptors shown here come from a human donor in good health. Some libraries in this study had Jurkat cell RNA spiked in.

The chain carries TRBV9 and TRBJ1-5; tentative D call: TRBD1 (5 bases). The germline gives CDR1 SGDLS, CDR2 YYNGEE. This CDR3 region has 21 residues. V shed 1 base and J shed 3 bases, with 29 bases lying between them. This CDR3 reads CASSVSVLGRDRRAANQPQHF. The CDR3 DNA reads as TGTGCCAGCAGCGTATCGGTCCTGGGCAGGGATAGGAGGGCCGCCAATCAGCCCCAGCATTTT.

V usage is TRBV7-9 and J usage is TRBJ2-7; D is possibly TRBD1 or TRBD2 (5 bases each). The V and J ends lost 6 bases and 2 bases respectively, with 17 bases between them. This CDR3 contains 15 residues. CDR1 is SEHNR, CDR2 FQNEAQ, per germline (reference sequence). The CDR3 sequence: CASSPAMGETYEQYF. CDR3 sequence (DNA): TGTGCCAGCAGTCCCGCAATGGGGGAAACCTACGAGCAGTACTTC.

There are many counts of this clonotype. V usage is TRBV6-5 and J usage is TRBJ1-5; TRBD1 agrees at 7 bases. Germline V gene data show CDR1 as MNHEY and CDR2 as SVGAGI. This CDR3 is 15 amino acids long. Losses at the gene ends were 6 bases for V and 7 bases for J; bases not matched to a gene: 12. The CDR3 sequence is CASSRRDSRGQPQHF. CDR3 coding DNA: TGTGCCAGCAGCCGACGGGACAGTCGAGGGCAGCCCCAGCATTTT.

On this clonotype: Its ends do not fully match the called genes, so a read error is possible. This sequence joins TRBV28 and TRBJ2-1, with unresolved D. The length of the CDR3 is 15 residues. Germline values: CDR1 MDHEN, CDR2 SYDVKM. CDR3 nucleotides: TGTGCCAGCAGTTTCAGAGGAAGTATATACAATAAGCAGTTCTTC. It is translated as CASSFRGSIYNKQFF.

Points on this clonotype: Just one base apart from a much larger clone, this may be a read error. The chain has TRBV29-1 and TRBJ2-3; TRBD2 agrees at 10 bases. Germline CDR1 reads SQVTM; CDR2 reads ANQGSEA. This CDR3 is 15 amino acids long. The V segment lost 1 base and the J segment 4 bases; nucleotides outside the gene matches: 5. The CDR3 here is CSVEGTSGDADTQYF. The CDR3 nucleotides are TGCAGCGTTGAAGGGACTAGCGGAGACGCAGATACGCAGTATTTT.

As regards this clonotype: Since a much larger clone is just one base distant, this may be a read error. This chain uses TRBV18 with TRBJ2-5; 7 bases are a match to TRBD2. CDR3 length: 12 residues. With V trimmed by 6 bases and J by 7 bases, 5 bases remained unmatched. Germline assignment: CDR1 KGHSH and CDR2 LQKENI. CDR3 in DNA: TGTGCCAGCTCCCAACCGGGGGGGACCCAGTACTTC. Protein: CASSQPGGTQYF.

The chain combines TRBV12-3 or TRBV12-4 with TRBJ2-5; D gene uncertain. The CDR3 consists of 13 residues. Trimming took 2 bases from V and 0 from J, leaving 4 bases between them. The CDR3 here is CASSLHNQETQYF. The CDR3 DNA follows: TGTGCCAGCAGTTTACACAACCAAGAGACCCAGTACTTC.

The sample holds many counts of this clonotype. The chain combines TRBV7-8 with TRBJ2-7, with 8 positions matching TRBD1. The V segment lost 1 base and the J segment 3 bases; nucleotides outside the gene matches: 8. Per the germline V gene, CDR1 is SGHVS and CDR2 is FQNEAQ. This CDR3 has 16 residues. CDR3 coding DNA: TGTGCCAGCAGCTTAGTGCCCGGGACAGGTGGCTACGAGCAGTACTTC. Protein product: CASSLVPGTGGYEQYF.

The chain couples TRBV20-1 to TRBJ2-7; 7 nucleotides match TRBD2. The CDR3 consists of 15 residues. Germline trimming cut 0 bases from V and 0 bases from J; bases unmatched to any gene: 5. Germline CDR1 reads DFQATT; CDR2 reads SNEGSKA (reference sequence). The CDR3 DNA reads as TGCAGTGCTAGAGACCGTGGGAGGGCCTCCTACGAGCAGTACTTC. It is translated as CSARDRGRASYEQYF.

This clonotype was seen many times. CDR3 sequence reads: CSVDSPQETQYF. The DNA for the CDR3 is TGCAGCGTTGACAGTCCCCAAGAGACCCAGTACTTC. The chain uses TRBV29-1 and TRBJ2-5, with D unclear. The CDR3 loop spans 12 amino acids. Trimming took 3 bases from V and 1 from J, leaving 6 bases between them. Germline V gene lookup returns CDR1 SQVTM and CDR2 ANQGSEA. Full variable domain (outside the CDR3, taken from reference TRBV29-1 and TRBJ2-5): SAVISQKPSRDICQRGTSLTIQCQVDSQVTMMFWYRQQPGQSLTLIATANQGSEATYESGFVIDKFPISRPNLTFSTLTVSNMSPEDSSIYLCSVDSPQETQYFGPGTRLLVL.

This clonotype was counted between two and nine times. The chain employs TRBV12-3 or TRBV12-4 and TRBJ2-1; 8 positions agree with TRBD2. CDR3 length: 16 residues. The V and J ends lost 2 bases and 8 bases, in that order; junction bases with no gene match: 11. The CDR3 loop is CASSLWIAGGLDEQFF. The CDR3, as DNA: TGTGCCAGCAGTTTATGGATTGCGGGGGGCTTAGATGAGCAGTTCTTC.

As for this clonotype: This may be a read error, as it is one base from a much larger clone. V is TRBV6-5 and J is TRBJ1-5; 9 nucleotides agree with TRBD1. The CDR3 sequence is 13 residues long. Germline-derived CDR1 and CDR2 are MNHEY and SVGAGI. In nucleotides, the CDR3 is TGTGCCAGCAGTTACGGACAGGGGCAGCCCCTGCATTTT. Its protein is CASSYGQGQPLHF.

This clonotype was seen many times. V is TRBV6-6 and J is TRBJ2-3, with 11 nucleotides matching TRBD2. Germline values: CDR1 MNHNY, CDR2 SVGAGI (reference sequence). This CDR3 is built from 16 residues. J gave up 6 bases and V 2 bases, and 7 bases lay outside the gene matches. CDR3 sequence (DNA): TGTGCCAGCAGTTACATCCTAGCGGGGGGATCGGATACGCAGTATTTT. Translated, it gives CASSYILAGGSDTQYF.

The rearrangement uses TRBV5-4 and TRBJ2-7, with 7 bases identical to TRBD1. Germline assignment: CDR1 SGHNT and CDR2 YYREEE (reference sequence). The V gene end was trimmed by 4 bases and the J gene end by 2 bases; junction bases not matched to a gene: 9. The CDR3 is 15 residues long. Written as DNA, the CDR3 is TGTGCCAGCAGCGGGGGCGGACAGGAGACCTACGAGCAGTACTTC. Its protein is CASSGGGQETYEQYF.